This TCR beta chain was identified in a study of blood T cell repertoires in COVID-19. V lost 0 bases and J lost 3; bases outside the gene matches: 7. Germline CDR1 SEHNR, CDR2 FQNEAQ (reference sequence). The CDR3 extends over 17 amino acids. Clones were read by immunoSEQ multiplex PCR, and TCRdb kept only the in-frame ones, dropping some. The profile shows 200,000 to 300,000 clones, roughly 86% of them singletons. This chain uses TRBV7-9 with TRBJ1-4; 7 nucleotides line up with TRBD1. Sequenced sample: peripheral blood. The receptor's source is a woman aged 60 to 75 who had recovered from COVID-19. Written as DNA, the CDR3 is TGTGCCAGCAGCTTAGCCCAAACAGGGGTTGCTAATGAAAAACTGTTTTTT. Translated, it gives CASSLAQTGVANEKLFF.